This T cell receptor (beta chain) was recorded in a study of beta chain features in type 1 diabetes. The overall study: Patients shared similar age, gender and cell yields with healthy donors. The examined sorted cells totaled approximately 110 million across samples.

Study findings and constraints: Significant though moderate, a shortening of TCRB CDR3s appeared in all four CD4+ subsets of Type 1 diabetes patients. Equally in patients and controls, PCR might preferentially amplify shorter templates.

On this clone: Antigen unknown.

Of the isolated RNA, all was reverse transcribed, and so the sequenced material was expressed TCRB transcripts. Measured with immunoSEQ multiplex PCR; TCRdb has only the in-frame clones, and not every one. The data contain 300,000 to 400,000 clones, approximately 12% of them singletons. The receptor was isolated from a woman in her late teens or twenties with type 1 diabetes. Specimen: naive CD4+ T cells from blood.

The DNA for the CDR3 is TGCGCCAGCAGTGTTGACCCGTCGGGTGAGCAGTTCTTC. Residues: CASSVDPSGEQFF. The chain links TRBV10-1 to TRBJ2-1; D not certain. The germline V gene encodes CDR1 WNHNN and CDR2 SYGVQD (reference sequence). This CDR3 region has 13 residues. Trimming took 4 bases from V and 9 from J, leaving 13 bases between them.